This TCR beta chain came from a study of blood T cell repertoires in COVID-19. Turning to the study itself: COVID-19 samples from acute and convalescent phases originated in the United States, Italy and Spain. T cells, B-cell-depleted T cells, or PBMCs supplied cDNA or gDNA.

TCRdb keeps only in-frame clones here, not all; method: immunoSEQ multiplex PCR. The sample includes some 86,000 clones, roughly 88% of them seen just once. The receptor's source is a woman older than 75 with active or convalescent COVID-19. Sequenced sample: peripheral blood.

CDR3 sequence: CATSGTQETQYF. CDR3 DNA: TGTGCCACTAGCGGGACCCAAGAGACCCAGTACTTC. The chain joins TRBV11-1 to TRBJ2-5; 9 bases fit TRBD2. V lost 10 bases to trimming and J lost 1 base; unmatched junction nucleotides: 1. The CDR3 is 12 residues long. Germline V gives CDR1 SGHAT, CDR2 FQDESV (reference sequence).